These T cell receptor beta chains were read from a single sample in a study of blood T cell repertoires in COVID-19. The protocol was immunoSEQ multiplex PCR, while the TCRdb copy is restricted to in-frame clones and leaves out a portion. There are under 350,000 clones in the sample; 75% to 90% occur only once, and 4.6% lies in the top ten. Input material: peripheral blood. The receptors stem from a man aged 40-50 years with acute or convalescent COVID-19. Both conserved end residues are trimmed from each CDR3. Each record gives: J gene, V gene, CDR3 protein.

TRBJ1-4	TRBV3-1/TRBV3-2	ASSPRGTGEKLF
TRBJ2-3	TRBV5-4	ASTPVGGAPNTQY
TRBJ2-1	TRBV2	ASIRTSKANEQF
TRBJ2-7	TRBV2	ASQTGSGTFYEQY
TRBJ2-7	TRBV7-8	ASSLETGGTYEQY
TRBJ2-3	TRBV6-1	ASSERLAGGDSTDTQY
TRBJ1-6	TRBV6-2/TRBV6-3	ASSNRDRDSPLH
TRBJ1-5	TRBV4-1	ASSQDWGTGYQPQH
TRBJ1-2	TRBV11-2	ASSARTGTNYGYT
TRBJ2-4	TRBV23-1	ATPGIRSKNIQY
TRBJ2-1	TRBV27	ASSSLLQDNEQF
TRBJ2-7	TRBV15	ATSRDMARDYEQY
TRBJ2-3	TRBV6-5	ASGLSRASTDTQY
TRBJ1-5	TRBV7-2	ASSLGGTSNQPQH
TRBJ1-1	TRBV5-1	ASSFSRGRTEAF
TRBJ1-2	TRBV5-6	ASSLVAIWTSGT
TRBJ1-2	TRBV5-5	ASSGGPGQGAPNYGYT
TRBJ1-2	TRBV6-6	ASRNPGQVYHGYT
TRBJ2-2	TRBV6-4	ASSDSIQGDTGELF
TRBJ1-4	TRBV15	ATKRAGREKLF
TRBJ1-2	TRBV15	AVHAGQGAVTYGYT
TRBJ2-1	TRBV12-5	ASGPPLRSAYNEQF
TRBJ1-1	TRBV28	ASSLQTGEAF
TRBJ1-5	TRBV24-1	ATSDSGGNNQPQH
TRBJ2-3	TRBV2	ASRLRLAGAPDTQY
TRBJ1-5	TRBV2	ASTILPSQPQH
TRBJ2-2	TRBV2	ASSTGGRTGELF
TRBJ1-1	TRBV29-1	SVGQEIMNTEAF
TRBJ2-1	TRBV5-6	ASSSYNEQF
TRBJ2-1	TRBV4-2	ASSQEGGAGGGGEQF
TRBJ2-3	TRBV25-1	ASSPSSKSTDTQY
TRBJ2-2	TRBV27	ASRVRQGNTGELF
TRBJ2-4	TRBV29-1	SVGLAGVNDIQY
TRBJ1-2	TRBV2	ASIRSAGGDYGYT
TRBJ2-3	TRBV5-4	ASSLALSTDTQY
TRBJ2-7	TRBV29-1	SAMTGPYYEQY
TRBJ2-7	TRBV15	ATSISHGTGLDEQY
TRBJ1-2	TRBV7-9	ASRADGSNYGYT
TRBJ1-5	TRBV5-1	ASSLGGNSNQPQH